This TCR beta chain was retrieved from a study of shared clonotypes between healthy human individuals. Points from the study as a whole: The authors sampled blood alone, and tissue repertoires likely differ. Shared clonotypes across all four donors exceeded non-shared ones in generation probability.

Libraries were prepared by immunoSEQ multiplex PCR; TCRdb keeps only in-frame clonotypes and omits some of them. The data show 300,000 or so clones, 74% seen once. On this clone itself: Its antigen is undetermined.

The CDR3 consists of 15 residues. From germline, CDR1 is MNHEY and CDR2 SVGAGI. The germline V and J ends were trimmed by 10 bases and 3 bases, with 20 bases remaining between them. The sequencing input was memory CD4+ T cells sorted from blood. The sample's subset: CD45RA-negative fraction. This receptor was identified in a man between 25 and 39 years old in good health. The V call is TRBV6-5, the J call TRBJ2-3, with D perhaps matching TRBD2 (6 bases). In DNA, the CDR3 is TGTGCCACTGCAAACGGGCTAGCGATGACAGATACGCAGTATTTT. Amino acids: CATANGLAMTDTQYF.